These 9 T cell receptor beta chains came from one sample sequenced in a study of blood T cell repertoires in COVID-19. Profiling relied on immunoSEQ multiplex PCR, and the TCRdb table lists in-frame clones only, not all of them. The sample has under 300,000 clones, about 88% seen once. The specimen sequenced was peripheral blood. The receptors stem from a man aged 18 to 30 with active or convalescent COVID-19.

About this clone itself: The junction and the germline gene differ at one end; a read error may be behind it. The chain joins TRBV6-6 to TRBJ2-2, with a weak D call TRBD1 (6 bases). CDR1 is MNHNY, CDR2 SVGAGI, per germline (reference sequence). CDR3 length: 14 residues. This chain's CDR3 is CASNRQGNTGELFF. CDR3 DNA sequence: TGTGCCAGCAATCGGCAGGGGAACACTGGGGAGCTGTTTTTT.

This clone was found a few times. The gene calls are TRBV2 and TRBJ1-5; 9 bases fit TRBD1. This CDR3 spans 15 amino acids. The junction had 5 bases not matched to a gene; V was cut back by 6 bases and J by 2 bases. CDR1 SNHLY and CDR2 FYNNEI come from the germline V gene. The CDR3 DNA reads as TGTGCCAGCAGACGGGACAGGGCTGGCAATCAGCCCCAGCATTTT. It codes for CASRRDRAGNQPQHF.

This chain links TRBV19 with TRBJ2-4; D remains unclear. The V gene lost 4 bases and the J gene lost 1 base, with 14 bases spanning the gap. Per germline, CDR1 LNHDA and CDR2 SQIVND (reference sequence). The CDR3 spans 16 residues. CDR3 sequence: CASSKTGRSAKNIQYF. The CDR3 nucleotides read TGTGCCAGTAGTAAGACTGGTCGTTCGGCCAAAAACATTCAGTACTTC.

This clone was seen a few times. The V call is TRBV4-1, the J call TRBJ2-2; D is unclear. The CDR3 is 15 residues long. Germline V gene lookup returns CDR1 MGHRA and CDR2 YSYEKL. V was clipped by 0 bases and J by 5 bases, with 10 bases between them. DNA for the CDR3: TGCGCCAGCAGCCAAGAGAGGATCTGGACCGGGGAGCTGTTTTTT. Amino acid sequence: CASSQERIWTGELFF.

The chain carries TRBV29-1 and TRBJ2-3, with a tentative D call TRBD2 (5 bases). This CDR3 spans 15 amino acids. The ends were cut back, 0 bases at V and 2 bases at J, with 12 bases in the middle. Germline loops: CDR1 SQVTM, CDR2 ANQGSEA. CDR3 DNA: TGCAGCGTTGAAGATCTTCCCCGGGACACAGATACGCAGTATTTT. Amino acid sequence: CSVEDLPRDTDTQYF.

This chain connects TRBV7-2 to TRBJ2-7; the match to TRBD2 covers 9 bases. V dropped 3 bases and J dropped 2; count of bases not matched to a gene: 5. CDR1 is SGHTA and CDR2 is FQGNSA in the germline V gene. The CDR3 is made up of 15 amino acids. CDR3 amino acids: CASSLASGKAYEQYF. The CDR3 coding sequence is TGTGCCAGCAGCTTGGCTAGCGGGAAAGCCTACGAGCAGTACTTC.

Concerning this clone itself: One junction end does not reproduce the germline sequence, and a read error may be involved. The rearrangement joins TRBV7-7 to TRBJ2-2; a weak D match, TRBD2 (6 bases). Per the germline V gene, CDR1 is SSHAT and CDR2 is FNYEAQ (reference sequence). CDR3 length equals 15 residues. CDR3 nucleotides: TGTGCTAGCAGCTTAGCTCGGGGGTCCACCGGGGAGCTGTTTTTT. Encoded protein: CASSLARGSTGELFF.

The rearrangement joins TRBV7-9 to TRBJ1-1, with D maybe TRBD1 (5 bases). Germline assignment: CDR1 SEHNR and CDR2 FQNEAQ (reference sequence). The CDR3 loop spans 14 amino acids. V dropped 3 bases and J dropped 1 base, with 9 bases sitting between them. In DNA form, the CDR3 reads TGTGCCAGCAGCTTCAGGGTTGGGAACACTGAAGCTTTCTTT. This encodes CASSFRVGNTEAFF.

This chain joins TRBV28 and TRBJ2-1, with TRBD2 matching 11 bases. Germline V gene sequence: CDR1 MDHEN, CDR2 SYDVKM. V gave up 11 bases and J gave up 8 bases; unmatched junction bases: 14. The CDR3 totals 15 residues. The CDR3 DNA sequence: TGTGCCGGCTGTAGCGGGGGGGTATCCTTGGATGAGCAGTTCTTC. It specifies CAGCSGGVSLDEQFF. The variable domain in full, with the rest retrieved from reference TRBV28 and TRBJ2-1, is DVKVTQSSRYLVKRTGEKVFLECVQDMDHENMFWYRQDPGLGLRLIYFSYDVKMKEKGDIPEGYSVSREKKERFSLILESASTNQTSMYLCAGCSGGVSLDEQFFGPGTRLTVL.